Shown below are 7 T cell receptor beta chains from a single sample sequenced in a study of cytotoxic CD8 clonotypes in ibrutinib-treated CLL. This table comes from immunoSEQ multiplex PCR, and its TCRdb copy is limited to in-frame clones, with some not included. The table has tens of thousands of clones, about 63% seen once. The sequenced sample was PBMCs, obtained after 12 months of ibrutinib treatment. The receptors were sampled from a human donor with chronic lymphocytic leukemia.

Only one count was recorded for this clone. CDR3 in DNA: TGTGCCAGCAGCTTAGTGGAAGATACGCAGTATTTT. It translates to CASSLVEDTQYF. The rearrangement uses TRBV7-9 and TRBJ2-3, with D unclear. The ends were cut back, 1 base at V and 5 bases at J, with 4 bases in the middle. CDR1 is SEHNR and CDR2 is FQNEAQ in the germline V gene (reference sequence). The CDR3 loop spans 12 amino acids.

The DNA for the CDR3 is TGTGCCAGCAGTCCACGTGGGCTAGTCGTAGAGACCCAGTACTTC. Translated, it gives CASSPRGLVVETQYF. This chain connects TRBV6-6 to TRBJ2-5; no definite D call. Germline assignment: CDR1 MNHNY and CDR2 SVGAGI (reference sequence). The CDR3 contains 15 residues. V was pared by 5 bases and J by 4 bases, with 17 bases between.

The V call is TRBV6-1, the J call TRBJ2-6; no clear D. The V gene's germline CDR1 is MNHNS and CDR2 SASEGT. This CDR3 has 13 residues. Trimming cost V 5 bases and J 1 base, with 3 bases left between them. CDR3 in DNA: TGTGCCAGCAGTACGTCTGGGGCCAACGTCCTGACTTTC. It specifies CASSTSGANVLTF.

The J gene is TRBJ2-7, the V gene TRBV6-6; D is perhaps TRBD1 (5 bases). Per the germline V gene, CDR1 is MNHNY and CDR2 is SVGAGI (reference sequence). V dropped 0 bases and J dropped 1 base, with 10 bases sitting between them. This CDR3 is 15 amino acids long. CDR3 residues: CASSYSKGRSYEQYF. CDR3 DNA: TGTGCCAGCAGTTACTCGAAGGGGCGGTCCTACGAGCAGTACTTC.

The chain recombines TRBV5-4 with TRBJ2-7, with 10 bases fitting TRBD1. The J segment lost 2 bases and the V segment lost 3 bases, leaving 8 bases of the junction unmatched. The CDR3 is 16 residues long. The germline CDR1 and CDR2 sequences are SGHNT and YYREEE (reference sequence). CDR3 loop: CASSSTGGAGTYEQYF. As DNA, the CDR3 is TGTGCCAGCAGCTCGACAGGGGGCGCTGGTACCTACGAGCAGTACTTC.

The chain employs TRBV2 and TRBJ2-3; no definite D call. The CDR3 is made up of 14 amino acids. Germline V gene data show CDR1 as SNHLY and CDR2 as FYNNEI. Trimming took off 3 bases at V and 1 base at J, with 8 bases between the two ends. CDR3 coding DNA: TGTGCCAGCAGTGACGTCGGGCGCACAGATACGCAGTATTTT. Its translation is CASSDVGRTDTQYF.

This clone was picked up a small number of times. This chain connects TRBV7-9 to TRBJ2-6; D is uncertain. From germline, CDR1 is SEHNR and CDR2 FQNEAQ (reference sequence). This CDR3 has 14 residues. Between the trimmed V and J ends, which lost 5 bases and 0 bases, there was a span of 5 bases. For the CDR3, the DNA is TGTGCCAGCAGCCCAGACTCTGGGGCCAACGTCCTGACTTTC. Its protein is CASSPDSGANVLTF.